Listed here are 14 T cell receptor beta chains from one sample, sequenced in a study of control samples from healthy donors and cancer patients. This table comes from immunoSEQ multiplex PCR, and its TCRdb copy is limited to in-frame clones, with some not included. The table has 150,000 to 200,000 clones, 75% to 95% seen once. Sequencing was done on a sample of blood. These receptors were collected from a woman aged 40 to 50 in good health.

This chain joins TRBV5-1 and TRBJ1-6; D not certain. V lost 2 bases to trimming and J lost 7 bases, with 10 bases between them. Per the germline V gene, CDR1 is SGHRS and CDR2 is YFSETQ. The CDR3 runs 14 residues. DNA of the CDR3: TGCGCCAGCAGCTTTGGTAGAGGCAATTCACCCCTCCACTTT. This sequence encodes CASSFGRGNSPLHF.

This sequence joins TRBV6-1 and TRBJ1-1; D gene unclear. The CDR3 contains 14 residues. Looked up from germline, CDR1 is MNHNS and CDR2 is SASEGT. Trimming stripped 2 bases from V and 0 bases from J, with 7 bases between. The CDR3 DNA is TGTGCCAGCAGTGAATCATCGGTGAACACTGAAGCTTTCTTT. It translates to CASSESSVNTEAFF.

The J gene is TRBJ2-7, the V gene TRBV6-9, with 9 bases aligning to TRBD2. The V and J ends lost 4 bases and 5 bases, in that order; junction bases with no gene match: 3. Germline CDR1 and CDR2: MNHGY and SVAAGI. The CDR3 consists of 13 residues. The CDR3 nucleotides read TGTGCCAGCAGTTCTCGGACTAGCGACGAGCAGTACTTC. It encodes CASSSRTSDEQYF.

In nucleotides, the CDR3 is TGTGCCAGTAGTATCGACAGGCACTATGGCTACACCTTC. Protein sequence: CASSIDRHYGYTF. The chain couples TRBV19 to TRBJ1-2; possible D gene TRBD1, 6 bases. Germline V gene sequence: CDR1 LNHDA, CDR2 SQIVND (reference sequence). The V gene lost 3 bases and the J gene lost 3 bases, with 8 bases spanning the gap. The CDR3 has 13 amino acids.

The V gene is TRBV19, the J gene TRBJ1-1, with D hard to call. CDR3 length: 14 amino acids. Germline V lookup: CDR1 LNHDA, CDR2 SQIVND (reference sequence). Trimming removed 5 bases from V and 4 bases from J, with 14 bases in between. The CDR3 is CASSPPREGTEAFF. In DNA form, the CDR3 reads TGTGCCAGTAGTCCCCCTAGGGAGGGCACTGAAGCTTTCTTT.

This clone was recorded a few times. The chain recombines TRBV6-5 with TRBJ1-5; 7 nucleotides match TRBD1. CDR3 length equals 15 residues. Germline CDR1 reads MNHEY; CDR2 reads SVGAGI. V lost 7 bases, J lost 0 bases, and 6 bases stayed unmatched. The chain's CDR3 is CASKLDRNSNQPQHF. The CDR3 DNA is TGTGCCAGCAAATTGGACAGGAATAGCAATCAGCCCCAGCATTTT.

The chain combines TRBV6-5 with TRBJ2-2, with D unresolved. V lost 5 bases and J 6 bases, leaving 10 bases between the germline ends. CDR3 length equals 13 residues. Germline lookup yields CDR1 MNHEY and CDR2 SVGAGI. The CDR3 spells CASSPLDPGELFF. The CDR3 DNA reads TGTGCCAGCAGTCCCCTCGATCCCGGGGAGCTGTTTTTT.

The chain combines TRBV5-1 with TRBJ2-3; 7 bases map to TRBD1. The CDR3 consists of 16 residues. Germline CDR1 SGHRS, CDR2 YFSETQ. V trimming: 6 bases; J trimming: 0 bases; junction bases outside the gene matches: 10. The CDR3 is CASNRGGTPSTDTQYF. Written as DNA, the CDR3 is TGCGCCAGCAACAGGGGTGGGACCCCTAGCACAGATACGCAGTATTTT.

The CDR3 bases are TGTGCCAGTAGTATGCGGGGGACTTACAATGAGCAGTTCTTC. As protein: CASSMRGTYNEQFF. This rearrangement joins TRBV19 to TRBJ2-1, with 7 bases lining up with TRBD2. CDR3 size: 14 residues. Germline V gene data show CDR1 as LNHDA and CDR2 as SQIVND (reference sequence). After removal of 3 bases from V and 4 bases from J, the junction contained 3 bases not matched to a gene.

The chain combines TRBV6-5 with TRBJ2-7, with a tentative D call TRBD2 (5 bases). Germline values: CDR1 MNHEY, CDR2 SVGAGI. Between the trimmed V and J ends, which lost 5 bases and 2 bases, there was a span of 10 bases. This CDR3 has 13 amino acids. The CDR3 DNA reads as TGTGCCAGCAGTCCCCTGGAGGCCTACGAGCAGTACTTC. Translation: CASSPLEAYEQYF.

The rearrangement links TRBV24-1 to TRBJ2-3; D might be TRBD1 or TRBD2, each matching 5 bases. Germline lookup yields CDR1 KGHDR and CDR2 SFDVKD. With 4 bases removed from V and 2 bases from J, the gap between germline ends came to 9 bases. This CDR3 region has 14 residues. The CDR3 protein is CATSDPGTTDTQYF. CDR3 nucleotides: TGTGCCACCAGTGACCCCGGGACCACAGATACGCAGTATTTT.

The chain combines TRBV2 with TRBJ2-7; no clear D. The germline V gene encodes CDR1 SNHLY and CDR2 FYNNEI. The CDR3 is 14 residues long. V was shortened by 1 base and J by 2 bases, with 9 bases between the two germline ends. The CDR3 nucleotides are TGTGCCAGCAGTGAAGGTGCAGGCCCCTACGAGCAGTACTTC. It encodes CASSEGAGPYEQYF.

The chain uses TRBV6-6 and TRBJ2-3, with 10 bases that match TRBD2. Germline CDR1 is MNHNY and CDR2 is SVGAGI (reference sequence). CDR3 length equals 16 residues. With 3 bases clipped from V and 3 bases from J, the junction kept 6 bases outside the gene matches. The CDR3 DNA follows: TGTGCCAGCAGTTATGGTGGTAGCGGGGGGACAGATACGCAGTATTTT. It specifies CASSYGGSGGTDTQYF.

The rearrangement uses TRBV27 and TRBJ1-5; 9 bases fit TRBD1. The ends lost 6 bases at V and 7 bases at J; junction bases unmatched: 4. The CDR3 runs 13 residues. Germline V gene data show CDR1 as MNHEY and CDR2 as SMNVEV (reference sequence). CDR3 sequence reads: CASRGQGHQPQHF. In nucleotides, the CDR3 is TGTGCCAGCAGAGGACAGGGGCACCAGCCCCAGCATTTT.